This TCR beta chain derives from a study of CD8+ T cells in alopecia areata. Across the study: Each of the treated patients was given oral tofacitinib, 5 to 10 mg twice daily, for moderate-to-severe alopecia areata.

Patients with alopecia areata provided lesional scalp punch biopsies as well as peripheral blood. Study outcomes and limitations: Affected lesional scalp, above all in alopecia totalis/universalis, was more clonal than normal scalp.

In this sample, this clone turned up a few times. Its antigen is unidentified. Sequencing templates came from extracted RNA that was reverse transcribed into cDNA. The repertoire was sequenced with immunoSEQ multiplex PCR; TCRdb's copy has only in-frame clones and lacks some. The repertoire holds around 98,000 clones, with 40% to 55% as singletons. J gave up 2 bases and V 5 bases, and 7 bases lay outside the gene matches. CDR1 SGHRS and CDR2 YFSETQ come from the germline V gene. The CDR3 runs to 16 residues. The sequence derives from a human donor with alopecia areata. This sequence joins TRBV5-1 and TRBJ2-3; 11 bases line up with TRBD2. The sample taken for sequencing was CD4+ T cells sorted from blood. The CDR3 protein is CASRPGTSGHTDTQYF. CDR3 DNA: TGCGCCAGCAGGCCCGGGACTAGCGGCCACACAGATACGCAGTATTTT.